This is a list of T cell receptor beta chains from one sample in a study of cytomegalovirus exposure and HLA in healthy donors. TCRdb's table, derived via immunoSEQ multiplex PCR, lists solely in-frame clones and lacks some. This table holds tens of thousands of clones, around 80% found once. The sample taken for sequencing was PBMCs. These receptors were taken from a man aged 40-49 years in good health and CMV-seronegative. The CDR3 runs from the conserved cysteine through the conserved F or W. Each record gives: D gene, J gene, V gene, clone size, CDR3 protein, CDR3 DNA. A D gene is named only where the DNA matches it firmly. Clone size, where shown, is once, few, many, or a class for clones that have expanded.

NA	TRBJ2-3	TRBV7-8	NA	CASSLPPGDTQYF	TGTGCCAGCAGCTTACCTCCCGGGGATACGCAGTATTTT
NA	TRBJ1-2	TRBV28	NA	CASRTSGAPGYGYTF	TGTGCCAGCAGAACCTCAGGGGCCCCAGGCTATGGCTACACCTTC
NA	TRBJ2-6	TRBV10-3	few	CASSLGGLGANVLTF	TGTGCCAGCAGCCTCGGGGGACTTGGGGCCAACGTCCTGACTTTC
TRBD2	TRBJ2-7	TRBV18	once	CASSTTPGVGGSYEQYF	TGTGCCAGCTCTACGACCCCTGGGGTCGGGGGGTCCTACGAGCAGTACTTC
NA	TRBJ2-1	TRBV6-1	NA	CASRGGTESYNEQFF	TGTGCCAGCAGGGGCGGGACGGAATCCTACAATGAGCAGTTCTTC
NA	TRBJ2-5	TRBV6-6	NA	CASSYSPARQTQYF	TGTGCCAGCAGTTACTCTCCGGCTAGACAGACCCAGTACTTC
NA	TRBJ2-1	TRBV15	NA	CATSRGGYNEQFF	TGTGCCACCAGCAGAGGAGGGTACAATGAGCAGTTCTTC
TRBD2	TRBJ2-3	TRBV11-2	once	CASSFSGGDTQYF	TGTGCCAGCAGCTTTTCCGGGGGGGATACGCAGTATTTT
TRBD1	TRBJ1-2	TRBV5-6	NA	CASTLGAGGGYTF	TGTGCCAGCACCCTCGGGGCAGGGGGAGGCTACACCTTC
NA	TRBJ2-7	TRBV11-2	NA	CASSLGPLGPSSYEQYF	TGTGCCAGCAGCTTAGGGCCTCTAGGCCCTAGCTCCTACGAGCAGTACTTC
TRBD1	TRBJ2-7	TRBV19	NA	CASSIAGGGQGRYEQYF	TGTGCCAGTAGTATAGCGGGCGGGGGACAGGGACGCTACGAGCAGTACTTC
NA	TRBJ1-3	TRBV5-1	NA	CASSLGAELTSGNTIYF	TGCGCCAGCAGCTTGGGGGCAGAGCTCACCTCTGGAAACACCATATATTTT
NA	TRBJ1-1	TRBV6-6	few	CASQTGNTEAFF	TGTGCCAGCCAGACAGGGAACACTGAAGCTTTCTTT
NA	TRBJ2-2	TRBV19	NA	CASSIVSPGELFF	TGTGCCAGTAGTATAGTATCCCCCGGGGAGCTGTTTTTT
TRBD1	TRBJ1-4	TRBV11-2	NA	CASSFGDRGSEKLFF	TGTGCCAGCAGCTTCGGGGACAGGGGGAGTGAAAAACTGTTTTTT
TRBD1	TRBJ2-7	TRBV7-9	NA	CASSFPLGTGSSYEQYF	TGTGCCAGCAGCTTCCCTCTGGGGACAGGGAGCTCCTACGAGCAGTACTTC
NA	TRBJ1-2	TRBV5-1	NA	CASSLPETNYGYTF	TGCGCCAGCAGCTTGCCAGAAACTAACTATGGCTACACCTTC
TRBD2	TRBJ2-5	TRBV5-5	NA	CASSPRGAGAGTQYF	TGTGCCAGCAGCCCCCGGGGAGCGGGAGCTGGGACCCAGTACTTC
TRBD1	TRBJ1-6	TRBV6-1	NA	CASSWTGENSPLHF	TGTGCCAGCAGTTGGACAGGGGAGAATTCACCCCTCCACTTT
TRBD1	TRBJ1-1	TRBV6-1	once	CASSSRDREDTEAFF	TGTGCCAGCAGTTCCCGCGACAGGGAGGACACTGAAGCTTTCTTT
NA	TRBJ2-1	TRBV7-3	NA	CASSLGRGSSYNEQFF	TGTGCCAGCAGTTTGGGCCGGGGGAGCTCCTACAATGAGCAGTTCTTC
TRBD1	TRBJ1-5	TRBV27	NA	CASSDRGGNQPQHF	TGTGCCAGCAGTGACAGGGGTGGCAATCAGCCCCAGCATTTT
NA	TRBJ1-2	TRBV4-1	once	CASSQGTATNYYGYTF	TGCGCCAGCAGCCAAGGGACGGCGACTAACTATTATGGCTACACCTTC
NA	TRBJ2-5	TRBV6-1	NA	CASSPSPGQETQYF	TGTGCCAGCAGCCCTTCCCCAGGACAAGAGACCCAGTACTTC
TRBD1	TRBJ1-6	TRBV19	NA	CASSIGTGDSPLHF	TGTGCCAGTAGTATCGGGACAGGGGATTCACCCCTCCACTTT
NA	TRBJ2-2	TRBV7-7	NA	CASSIRGGNTGELFF	TGTGCCAGCAGTATCCGGGGAGGGAACACCGGGGAGCTGTTTTTT
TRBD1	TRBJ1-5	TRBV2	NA	CASSGQGYQPQHF	TGTGCCAGCAGTGGACAGGGGTATCAGCCCCAGCATTTT
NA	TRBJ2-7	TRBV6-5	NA	CATGLPGAYEQYF	TGTGCCACCGGCCTCCCAGGTGCCTACGAGCAGTACTTC
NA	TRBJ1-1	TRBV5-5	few	CASSTDTDTEAFF	TGTGCCAGCAGCACGGACACGGACACTGAAGCTTTCTTT
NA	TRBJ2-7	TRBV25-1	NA	CASSGAGAYEQYF	TGTGCCAGCAGCGGGGCAGGGGCCTACGAGCAGTACTTC
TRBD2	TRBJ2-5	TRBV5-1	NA	CASSPLAGADGEQYF	TGCGCCAGCAGCCCTCTAGCGGGAGCGGACGGTGAGCAGTACTTC
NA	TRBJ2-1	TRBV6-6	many	CASRRESEQFF	TGTGCCAGCAGACGGGAGTCTGAGCAGTTCTTC
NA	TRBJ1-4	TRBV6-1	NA	CASIGGEKLFF	TGTGCCAGCATAGGCGGGGAAAAACTGTTTTTT
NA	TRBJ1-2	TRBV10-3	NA	CAISESGDTNYGYTF	TGTGCCATCAGTGAGTCGGGGGACACCAACTATGGCTACACCTTC
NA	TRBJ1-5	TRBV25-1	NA	CASSDPRSRGYSNQPQHF	TGTGCCAGCAGTGACCCGAGATCCCGGGGTTATAGCAATCAGCCCCAGCATTTT
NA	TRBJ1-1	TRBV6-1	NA	CASRSGGWSFTEAFF	TGTGCCAGCAGGAGCGGGGGATGGTCGTTTACTGAAGCTTTCTTT
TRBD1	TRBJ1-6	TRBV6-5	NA	CASSSGQGPNSPLHF	TGTGCCAGCAGTTCTGGACAGGGACCTAATTCACCCCTCCACTTT
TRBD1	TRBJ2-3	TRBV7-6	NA	CASSLIQGSPTDTQYF	TGTGCCAGCAGCTTAATACAGGGGAGCCCCACAGATACGCAGTATTTT
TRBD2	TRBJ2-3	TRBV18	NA	CASSPPLAGFTDTQYF	TGTGCCAGCTCACCCCCACTAGCGGGCTTCACAGATACGCAGTATTTT
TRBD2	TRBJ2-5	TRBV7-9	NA	CASTSTGREETQYF	TGTGCCAGCACCTCAACGGGGAGGGAAGAGACCCAGTACTTC
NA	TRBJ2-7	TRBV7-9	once	CASSLETYEQYF	TGTGCCAGCAGCTTAGAAACTTACGAGCAGTACTTC
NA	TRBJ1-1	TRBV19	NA	CASSIVRVSTEAFF	TGTGCCAGTAGTATAGTCCGGGTAAGCACTGAAGCTTTCTTT
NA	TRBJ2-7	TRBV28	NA	CASSFSGPLREQYF	TGTGCCAGCAGTTTCTCCGGCCCTCTGAGGGAGCAGTACTTC
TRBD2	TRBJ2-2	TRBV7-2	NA	CASRTASGRDTGELFF	TGTGCCAGCAGGACTGCTAGCGGGAGGGACACCGGGGAGCTGTTTTTT
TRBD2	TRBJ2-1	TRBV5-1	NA	CASSLTSGSSYNEQFF	TGCGCCAGCAGCTTGACTAGCGGGAGCTCCTACAATGAGCAGTTCTTC